Below are 3 T cell receptor beta chains sequenced from a single sample in a study of cytomegalovirus exposure and HLA in healthy donors. The PCR contained 60 Vbeta and 13 Jbeta primers. Sequencing used immunoSEQ multiplex PCR; TCRdb keeps in-frame clones, though not all of them. The sample consists of 120,000 or so clones, roughly 75% of them appearing once. Sequenced input: PBMCs. These receptors were taken from a female donor in good health and CMV-seronegative.

The chain combines TRBV10-3 with TRBJ1-2; D gene uncertain. Germline V gene data show CDR1 as ENHRY and CDR2 as SYGVKD. Trimming stripped 5 bases from V and 4 bases from J, with 14 bases between. The CDR3 has 14 amino acids. The CDR3 region is CAISSAATAYGYTF. The CDR3 DNA reads TGTGCCATCAGTAGTGCGGCGACGGCCTATGGCTACACCTTC.

The chain uses TRBV6-1 and TRBJ2-7; 7 nucleotides agree with TRBD2. Trimming removed 10 bases from V and 6 bases from J; junction bases left unmatched: 6. CDR3 length: 11 amino acids. CDR1 and CDR2 from the germline V gene are MNHNS and SASEGT. CDR3 DNA: TGTGCCACCACTTGGGGGGGCGAGCAGTACTTC. Its translation is CATTWGGEQYF.

This chain connects TRBV9 to TRBJ2-1, with a weak D call TRBD2 (6 bases). The CDR3 has 17 amino acids. Germline V gene data show CDR1 as SGDLS and CDR2 as YYNGEE. Trimming cost V 3 bases and J 0 bases, with 16 bases left between them. As DNA, the CDR3 is TGTGCCAGCAGCGCGGGGGTGAGCGGGTCCTCCTACAATGAGCAGTTCTTC. This sequence encodes CASSAGVSGSSYNEQFF.